This T cell receptor (beta chain) was found in a study of blood T cell repertoires in COVID-19. This CDR3 contains 16 residues. Per the authors' pipeline: It was from reference gene primer amplification that nucleated cell counts were estimated. The method was immunoSEQ multiplex PCR; TCRdb's version includes in-frame clones alone and lacks a portion of them. For V, J and clone size, that table is used; D and trimming come from the DNA. The sample has around 92,000 clones, roughly 86% seen once. Sample: peripheral blood. This TCR came from a woman aged 55 to 70 in a cohort sampled during active or convalescent COVID-19. The V and J genes are TRBV1 and TRBJ1-1. TRBV1 is designated a pseudogene. CDR3 sequence reads: CTSSQDRTGGNTEAFF. CDR3 in DNA: TGCACCAGCAGCCAAGATAGGACCGGGGGGAACACTGAAGCTTTCTTT.